Following are 20 T cell receptor beta chains from one sample sequenced in a study of blood T cell repertoires in COVID-19. Repertoires were generated with immunoSEQ multiplex PCR, while TCRdb's copy carries only in-frame clones and drops some. The table shows 200,000 to 250,000 clones, with about 83% occurring only once. Sequencing used peripheral blood. The receptor source for this set is a woman in her 50s with acute or convalescent COVID-19.

V is TRBV19 and J is TRBJ2-1; the match to TRBD2 covers 9 bases. From germline, CDR1 is LNHDA and CDR2 SQIVND (reference sequence). The CDR3 runs 16 residues. V lost 5 bases, J lost 7 bases, and 12 bases stayed unmatched. The CDR3 nucleotides read TGTGCCAGTAGTGCCCGACTAGCGGATCTGAGGAATGAGCAGTTCTTC. Translating gives CASSARLADLRNEQFF.

This chain uses TRBV28 with TRBJ2-7, with TRBD1 matching over 10 bases. V lost 4 bases to trimming and J lost 5 bases; unmatched junction nucleotides: 8. The CDR3 is 15 residues long. Germline V gene data show CDR1 as MDHEN and CDR2 as SYDVKM. Written as DNA, the CDR3 is TGTGCCAGCAGTTCGCCGGGGACAGGGGCCCACGAGCAGTACTTC. It yields the protein CASSSPGTGAHEQYF.

The table lists this clone with a few counts. The V call is TRBV15, the J call TRBJ2-7, with D tentatively TRBD2 (5 bases). The V and J ends lost 0 bases and 5 bases respectively, with 14 bases between them. The germline gives CDR1 LNHNV, CDR2 YYDKDF (reference sequence). This CDR3 spans 15 amino acids. CDR3 in DNA: TGTGCCACCAGCAGAGATAACGGGAATAGGCACGAGCAGTACTTC. Its protein product is CATSRDNGNRHEQYF.

The gene calls are TRBV7-2 and TRBJ2-2, with 9 bases identical to TRBD1. Germline V lookup: CDR1 SGHTA, CDR2 FQGNSA. V shed 7 bases and J 5 bases; nucleotides not matched to a gene: 11. This CDR3 is built from 16 residues. The CDR3 DNA sequence: TGTGCCAGCATGACTTTCCGGGACAGGGCGACCGGGGAGCTGTTTTTT. Residues: CASMTFRDRATGELFF. Complete variable domain (other parts from reference TRBV7-2 and TRBJ2-2): GAGVSQSPSNKVTEKGKDVELRCDPISGHTALYWYRQSLGQGLEFLIYFQGNSAPDKSGLPSDRFSAERTGGSVSTLTIQRTQQEDSAVYLCASMTFRDRATGELFFGEGSRLTVL.

This chain uses TRBV6-1 with TRBJ2-7; 9 bases align to TRBD2. The CDR3 spans 15 residues. Germline-derived CDR1 and CDR2 are MNHNS and SASEGT. The junction had 4 bases not matched to a gene; V was cut back by 1 base and J by 3 bases. The CDR3 nucleotides are TGTGCCAGCAGTGAAGACGGCGGGAGGGACTACGAGCAGTACTTC. Protein sequence: CASSEDGGRDYEQYF.

V is TRBV28 and J is TRBJ1-2, with D hard to call. V shed 6 bases and J shed 7 bases, with 15 bases lying between them. The CDR3 runs 13 residues. Germline lookup yields CDR1 MDHEN and CDR2 SYDVKM. The CDR3 coding sequence is TGTGCCAGCAGCAACGGGAATATTGGTGGCTACACCTTC. Residues: CASSNGNIGGYTF.

CDR3 nucleotide sequence: TGTGCCAGCAGCTCGCCGGGAGGCTACACCTTC. Residues: CASSSPGGYTF. The chain is built from TRBV5-8 and TRBJ1-2; D not resolved. Germline-derived CDR1 and CDR2 are SGHTS and YDEGEE. Trimming removed 3 bases at V and 8 bases at J, with 8 bases between. The CDR3 is made up of 11 amino acids.

The chain links TRBV7-9 to TRBJ2-5, with 9 bases matching TRBD2. This CDR3 has 14 residues. Trimming took 8 bases from V and 2 from J; bases not matched to a gene: 6. Germline lookup yields CDR1 SEHNR and CDR2 FQNEAQ (reference sequence). CDR3 DNA sequence: TGTGCCAGCTTCCGGCGGGGGGGACAAGAGACCCAGTACTTC. It encodes CASFRRGGQETQYF.

This CDR3 reads CATSDLGDRRDNEQFF. Written as DNA, the CDR3 is TGTGCCACCAGTGATTTGGGGGACAGAAGGGACAATGAGCAGTTCTTC. The chain uses TRBV24-1 and TRBJ2-1, with 7 nucleotides matching TRBD1. Per the germline V gene, CDR1 is KGHDR and CDR2 is SFDVKD. The CDR3 runs 16 residues. Trimming took 0 bases from V and 5 from J; bases not matched to a gene: 6.

The chain is built from TRBV21-1 and TRBJ2-7; no DNA check was done on the table's D call, TRBD1. TRBV21-1 counts as a pseudogene. The CDR3 runs to 17 residues. CDR3: CASSKSRGQGISYEQYF. CDR3 in DNA: TGTGCCAGCAGCAAAAGTCGGGGACAGGGGATTTCCTACGAGCAGTACTTC.

This clone has a single count. The chain is built from TRBV3-1 (or the pseudogene TRBV3-2) and TRBJ2-7; 9 bases match TRBD1. With V trimmed by 3 bases and J by 9 bases, 18 bases remained unmatched. Germline V lookup: CDR1 LGHDT, CDR2 YNNKEL (reference sequence). The CDR3 has 17 residues. This CDR3 is CASSQGTGTGRLGGQYF. In nucleotides, the CDR3 is TGTGCCAGCAGCCAGGGGACTGGGACAGGGAGGCTTGGAGGGCAGTACTTC.

The chain joins TRBV5-1 to TRBJ2-4; D is unclear. The germline V and J ends were trimmed by 2 bases and 2 bases, with 17 bases remaining between them. The CDR3 is made up of 17 amino acids. Germline V gene data show CDR1 as SGHRS and CDR2 as YFSETQ. The CDR3, as DNA: TGCGCCAGCAGCTTTGGTAGACCGACTGGATCCAAAAACATTCAGTACTTC. Its protein product is CASSFGRPTGSKNIQYF.

This clone occurred a few times. The junction departs from the called germline gene at one end, perhaps through a read error. The chain combines TRBV2 with TRBJ2-7; weak D call: TRBD2 (6 bases). CDR1 SNHLY and CDR2 FYNNEI come from the germline V gene. The CDR3 has 14 residues. The CDR3, as DNA: TGTGCCAGCAGTGAGGCAGGAGGGTCCTCCGAGCAGTACTTC. Translation gives CASSEAGGSSEQYF.

The chain employs TRBV11-2 and TRBJ2-1; perhaps TRBD2 as D (6 bases). The CDR3 is 13 amino acids. In germline, CDR1 is SGHAT, CDR2 FQNNGV. V lost 7 bases, J lost 5 bases, and 12 bases lay in between. CDR3 nucleotide sequence: TGTGCCAGCACTCCCCCGGGGGACAATGAGCAGTTCTTC. This gives the protein CASTPPGDNEQFF. Complete variable domain (other parts from reference TRBV11-2 and TRBJ2-1): EAGVAQSPRYKIIEKRQSVAFWCNPISGHATLYWYQQILGQGPKLLIQFQNNGVVDDSQLPKDRFSAERLKGVDSTLKIQPAKLEDSAVYLCASTPPGDNEQFFGPGTRLTVL.

The rearrangement uses TRBV4-1 and TRBJ2-3, with TRBD2 matching 8 bases. Trimming cost V 4 bases and J 1 base; bases outside gene matches: 7. CDR1 is MGHRA and CDR2 is YSYEKL in the germline V gene. The CDR3 is made up of 16 amino acids. The CDR3 DNA sequence: TGCGCCAGCAGCCCCTCTGGTAGCGGGGGCACAGATACGCAGTATTTT. Its translation is CASSPSGSGGTDTQYF.

This chain uses TRBV5-1 with TRBJ2-7; possibly TRBD1 for D (5 bases). V dropped 5 bases and J dropped 6 bases, with 12 bases sitting between them. Germline V gives CDR1 SGHRS, CDR2 YFSETQ. The length of the CDR3 is 12 residues. CDR3 coding DNA: TGCGCCAGCAGTGACACAGGCTCCGAGCAGTACTTC. Translating it yields CASSDTGSEQYF.

This clone was counted a few times. The CDR3 nucleotides are TGTGCCAGCAGTCCCTCCCCCCCAGGTACGCAGTATTTT. It is translated as CASSPSPPGTQYF. The chain uses TRBV27 and TRBJ2-3; D ambiguous. In germline, CDR1 is MNHEY, CDR2 SMNVEV (reference sequence). V lost 5 bases and J 8 bases, leaving 14 bases between the germline ends. CDR3 length equals 13 residues.

This clone was found once. The rearrangement links TRBV6-2 or TRBV6-3 to TRBJ2-7; the D gene is possibly TRBD1 (6 bases). This CDR3 is built from 15 residues. Germline-derived CDR1 and CDR2 are MNHEY and SVGEGT. Deletions cut 2 bases from V and 4 bases from J, with 15 bases between. In DNA, the CDR3 is TGTGCCAGCAGTTACCTGACAGGTATTGGTTACGAGCAGTACTTC. Its translation is CASSYLTGIGYEQYF.

CDR3 sequence (DNA): TGTGCCAGCAGCTACAGGGTCGGGAACACTGAAGCTTTCTTT. Translating it yields CASSYRVGNTEAFF. The chain recombines TRBV7-8 with TRBJ1-1; the D gene is possibly TRBD1 (6 bases). This CDR3 region has 14 residues. V gave up 4 bases and J gave up 1 base, with 10 bases separating them. Germline V gene sequence: CDR1 SGHVS, CDR2 FQNEAQ.

The chain combines TRBV5-8 with TRBJ2-3; no firm D call. CDR3 length: 15 amino acids. V lost 1 base and J lost 0, with 9 bases in between. Per germline, CDR1 SGHTS and CDR2 YDEGEE. The CDR3 nucleotides are TGTGCCAGCAGCTTGTGGAGTTCTAGCACAGATACGCAGTATTTT. As protein: CASSLWSSSTDTQYF.